These 23 T cell receptor beta chains share one sample of origin, sequenced in a study of blood T cell repertoires in COVID-19. Clones were read by immunoSEQ multiplex PCR, and TCRdb kept only the in-frame ones, dropping some. The data show some 360,000 clones, about nine tenths seen once. The sequencing input was PBMCs or T cells enriched from blood (not recorded which). These receptor sequences come from a woman aged 25 to 39 who had been exposed to COVID-19.

V is TRBV24-1 and J is TRBJ2-7, with TRBD1 as a possible D gene (5 bases). Trimming shortened V by 0 bases and J by 3 bases, and 8 bases separated the two germline ends. The CDR3 is 14 amino acids. Germline V lookup: CDR1 KGHDR, CDR2 SFDVKD. The CDR3 loop is CATSDLATGYEQYF. The CDR3 DNA reads TGTGCCACCAGTGATTTGGCAACAGGCTACGAGCAGTACTTC.

V usage is TRBV2 and J usage is TRBJ2-7; 14 nucleotides match TRBD2. The CDR3 sequence is 15 residues long. The V and J ends lost 4 bases and 12 bases, in that order; junction bases with no gene match: 11. Germline CDR1 and CDR2: SNHLY and FYNNEI. This CDR3 is CASSGLAGGPEALYF. The CDR3 nucleotides are TGTGCCAGCAGTGGACTAGCGGGAGGGCCAGAGGCTCTGTACTTC. The full variable domain, in which reference TRBV2 and TRBJ2-7 provide the parts outside the CDR3, is EPEVTQTPSHQVTQMGQEVILRCVPISNHLYFYWYRQILGQKVEFLVSFYNNEISEKSEIFDDQFSVERPDGSNFTLKIRSTKLEDSAMYFCASSGLAGGPEALYFGPGTRLTVT.

V gene TRBV28 combines with J gene TRBJ1-5; possibly TRBD1 for D (6 bases). Germline V lookup: CDR1 MDHEN, CDR2 SYDVKM. V gave up 3 bases and J gave up 0 bases, with 21 bases separating them. The CDR3 totals 19 residues. CDR3 loop: CASSLRGTAYGISNQPQHF. The CDR3 DNA sequence: TGTGCCAGCAGTTTGAGGGGGACGGCGTATGGCATTAGCAATCAGCCCCAGCATTTT.

The rearrangement links TRBV29-1 to TRBJ1-5, with D unclear. The germline gives CDR1 SQVTM, CDR2 ANQGSEA. Trimming left V 4 bases short and J 0 bases short, with 7 bases between. This CDR3 spans 13 amino acids. DNA for the CDR3: TGCAGCGTTGGAGGGAATAGCAATCAGCCCCAGCATTTT. As protein: CSVGGNSNQPQHF.

The chain has TRBV27 and TRBJ2-7; 8 bases map to TRBD1. Germline CDR1 is MNHEY and CDR2 is SMNVEV (reference sequence). Trimming removed 5 bases from V and 9 bases from J; junction bases left unmatched: 9. The CDR3 runs 13 residues. CDR3: CASSPGTGHGQYF. Here the CDR3 DNA reads TGTGCCAGCAGTCCCGGGACAGGCCACGGGCAGTACTTC.

V gene TRBV9 combines with J gene TRBJ2-2; D is perhaps TRBD1 (5 bases). CDR3 length: 15 amino acids. The germline gives CDR1 SGDLS, CDR2 YYNGEE. V gave up 2 bases and J gave up 4 bases, with 12 bases separating them. CDR3: CASSVQGSGTGELFF. In nucleotides, the CDR3 is TGTGCCAGCAGCGTTCAGGGTTCGGGCACCGGGGAGCTGTTTTTT.

The chain is built from TRBV28 and TRBJ2-3; a weak D match, TRBD2 (5 bases). Germline CDR1 MDHEN, CDR2 SYDVKM. CDR3 size: 13 residues. Trimming removed 7 bases at V and 0 bases at J, with 8 bases between. CDR3 protein: CASTRASTDTQYF. DNA for the CDR3: TGTGCCAGCACGAGGGCCAGCACAGATACGCAGTATTTT.

V is TRBV5-1 and J is TRBJ1-5; 9 bases match TRBD1. Germline CDR1 SGHRS, CDR2 YFSETQ. V shed 0 bases, J shed 3 bases, and the junction held 4 bases outside the gene matches. CDR3 length: 16 amino acids. The CDR3 DNA reads as TGCGCCAGCAGCTTGGGGACAGGGGCACTCAATCAGCCCCAGCATTTT. Protein: CASSLGTGALNQPQHF.

The chain carries TRBV3-1 (or the pseudogene TRBV3-2) and TRBJ2-5; weak D call: TRBD1 (6 bases). Germline V CDR1 and CDR2: LGHDT, YNNKEL (reference sequence). The V and J ends lost 2 bases and 2 bases respectively, with 9 bases between them. This CDR3 spans 14 amino acids. The CDR3 reads CASSQTGFQETQYF. The CDR3 DNA follows: TGTGCCAGCAGCCAAACAGGGTTTCAAGAGACCCAGTACTTC.

This clone has just a few counts. This rearrangement joins TRBV9 to TRBJ1-2; D gene ambiguous. CDR3 length equals 15 residues. Trimming removed 0 bases at V and 2 bases at J, with 11 bases between. Germline V gives CDR1 SGDLS, CDR2 YYNGEE. DNA for the CDR3: TGTGCCAGCAGCGTAGGGCAAACCCCAAACTATGGCTACACCTTC. Translated: CASSVGQTPNYGYTF.

The chain recombines TRBV6-5 with TRBJ1-2; D may be TRBD1 (5 bases). The ends were cut back, 2 bases at V and 4 bases at J, with 11 bases in the middle. CDR1 and CDR2 (germline): MNHEY, SVGAGI. This CDR3 is built from 14 residues. CDR3 nucleotide sequence: TGTGCCAGCAGTTACCGGGGGGAGGGCTATGGCTACACCTTC. This sequence encodes CASSYRGEGYGYTF.

A single count supports this clone. CDR3 sequence: CASSIVRYSNQPQHF. The CDR3 region has the DNA TGTGCCAGTAGTATAGTGAGGTATAGCAATCAGCCCCAGCATTTT. The chain links TRBV19 to TRBJ1-5; no definite D call. The CDR3 has 15 residues. Germline values: CDR1 LNHDA, CDR2 SQIVND (reference sequence). The V end lost 1 base, the J end lost 0 bases, and 7 bases lay between the germline ends. Complete variable domain (other parts from reference TRBV19 and TRBJ1-5): DGGITQSPKYLFRKEGQNVTLSCEQNLNHDAMYWYRQDPGQGLRLIYYSQIVNDFQKGDIAEGYSVSREKKESFPLTVTSAQKNPTAFYLCASSIVRYSNQPQHFGDGTRLSIL.

V is TRBV2 and J is TRBJ2-6; D is unresolved. This CDR3 has 15 amino acids. V lost 7 bases and J 2 bases, leaving 12 bases between the germline ends. The germline V gene has CDR1 SNHLY and CDR2 FYNNEI. The DNA of the CDR3 is TGTGCCAGCAAAGAAGATACGGCTGGGGCCAACGTCCTGACTTTC. Its translation is CASKEDTAGANVLTF.

J is TRBJ2-3 and V is TRBV28, with 7 bases that match TRBD2. This CDR3 is 14 amino acids long. From germline, CDR1 is MDHEN and CDR2 SYDVKM. V gave up 7 bases and J gave up 4 bases; unmatched junction bases: 8. CDR3 residues: CASMTGGKADTQYF. In DNA, the CDR3 is TGTGCCAGCATGACGGGAGGAAAGGCAGATACGCAGTATTTT.

This chain links TRBV5-1 with TRBJ1-5, with 10 bases identical to TRBD1. V shed 0 bases and J 2 bases; nucleotides not matched to a gene: 2. The germline V gene encodes CDR1 SGHRS and CDR2 YFSETQ. The CDR3 runs to 16 residues. The CDR3 sequence is CASSLGGTGGNQPQHF. In DNA form, the CDR3 reads TGCGCCAGCAGCTTGGGTGGGACAGGGGGCAATCAGCCCCAGCATTTT. The entire variable domain, with the rest obtained from reference TRBV5-1 and TRBJ1-5, is as follows: KAGVTQTPRYLIKTRGQQVTLSCSPISGHRSVSWYQQTPGQGLQFLFEYFSETQRNKGNFPGRFSGRQFSNSRSEMNVSTLELGDSALYLCASSLGGTGGNQPQHFGDGTRLSIL.

The gene calls are TRBV5-1 and TRBJ2-4; 7 bases map to TRBD1. Looked up from germline, CDR1 is SGHRS and CDR2 is YFSETQ. Trimming cost V 0 bases and J 6 bases; bases outside gene matches: 9. The CDR3 totals 16 residues. CDR3 residues: CASSLGMTGSGNIQYF. The CDR3 DNA sequence: TGCGCCAGCAGCTTGGGAATGACAGGGTCGGGAAACATTCAGTACTTC.

This clone has only one observation. V gene TRBV29-1 combines with J gene TRBJ1-5, with D tentatively TRBD1 (6 bases). This CDR3 has 12 amino acids. V was cut by 6 bases and J by 7 bases, with 13 bases left in between. Per germline, CDR1 SQVTM and CDR2 ANQGSEA. In DNA, the CDR3 is TGCAGCGTACAGGGTCTAGGGCAGCCCCAGCATTTT. This encodes CSVQGLGQPQHF.

This clone showed up just once. Other nucleotide sequences from this sample produce the same CDR3. The rearrangement uses TRBV6-5 and TRBJ2-1; 9 bases are shared with TRBD2. In germline, CDR1 is MNHEY, CDR2 SVGAGI. The CDR3 runs to 15 residues. The ends lost 6 bases at V and 1 base at J; junction bases unmatched: 4. The CDR3 nucleotides read TGTGCCAGCAGCCAGACTAGCGGTTCCTACAATGAGCAGTTCTTC. This sequence encodes CASSQTSGSYNEQFF.

The chain links TRBV5-1 to TRBJ2-7; D is perhaps TRBD1 (6 bases). V shed 7 bases and J shed 4 bases, with 15 bases lying between them. Per the germline V gene, CDR1 is SGHRS and CDR2 is YFSETQ. The CDR3 consists of 13 residues. CDR3 residues: CASGEGGPYEQYF. CDR3 sequence (DNA): TGCGCCAGCGGGGAAGGGGGTCCTTACGAGCAGTACTTC.

The V call is TRBV7-6, the J call TRBJ2-1, with 8 nucleotides matching TRBD1. Germline CDR1 SGHVS, CDR2 FNYEAQ. The CDR3 is 15 residues long. Germline trimming cut 0 bases from V and 8 bases from J; bases unmatched to any gene: 6. CDR3 nucleotide sequence: TGTGCCAGCAGCTTAGCGGGGACAGGTTGGGATGAGCAGTTCTTC. This encodes CASSLAGTGWDEQFF. Filled out from reference TRBV7-6 and TRBJ2-1, the complete variable domain reads GAGVSQSPRYKVTKRGQDVALRCDPISGHVSLYWYRQALGQGPEFLTYFNYEAQQDKSGLPNDRFSAERPEGSISTLTIQRTEQRDSAMYRCASSLAGTGWDEQFFGPGTRLTVL.

This clone has more than one count but fewer than ten. This chain joins TRBV6-5 and TRBJ2-7, with 7 bases fitting TRBD2. The V gene end was trimmed by 6 bases and the J gene end by 2 bases; junction bases not matched to a gene: 7. The CDR3 totals 14 residues. The V gene's germline CDR1 is MNHEY and CDR2 SVGAGI. The CDR3 DNA is TGTGCCAGCAGGACCCTAGCGGCCCCCTACGAGCAGTACTTC. Translating gives CASRTLAAPYEQYF.

The V call is TRBV4-2, the J call TRBJ2-7; TRBD2 aligns across 12 bases. The CDR3 consists of 18 residues. V lost 0 bases to trimming and J lost 2 bases; unmatched junction nucleotides: 8. Per the germline V gene, CDR1 is LGHNA and CDR2 is YNFKEQ. In nucleotides, the CDR3 is TGTGCCAGCAGCCAAGATGGCCTAGCGGGAGGGCCGGCCTACGAGCAGTACTTC. Translation gives CASSQDGLAGGPAYEQYF.

The V call is TRBV28, the J call TRBJ2-1; no firm D call. Trimming left V 2 bases short and J 10 bases short, with 6 bases between. In germline, CDR1 is MDHEN, CDR2 SYDVKM. The CDR3 loop spans 11 amino acids. CDR3 sequence: CASSLGQEQFF. DNA of the CDR3: TGTGCCAGCAGTTTAGGGCAGGAGCAGTTCTTC.